The subject of this entry is one T cell receptor (beta chain). CDR3 length: 14 amino acids. Germline loops: CDR1 MNHNS, CDR2 SASEGT. Unmatched junction bases numbered 4, after V lost 3 bases and J lost 3 bases. This entry belongs to a study of blood T cell repertoires in COVID-19. The repertoire was sequenced with immunoSEQ multiplex PCR; TCRdb's copy has only in-frame clones and lacks some. The sample holds 140,000 or so clones, around 90% seen once. This chain connects TRBV6-1 to TRBJ2-7, with 8 bases lining up with TRBD2. The TCR was taken from a man aged 65 to 85 with acute or convalescent COVID-19. The material sequenced was peripheral blood. The CDR3 reads CASSDPGLVYEQYF. CDR3 nucleotide sequence: TGTGCCAGCAGTGACCCGGGACTAGTCTACGAGCAGTACTTC.